In its sample, the clone carrying this TCR beta chain ranks as medium-sized. One entry per CDR3 protein results from TCRdb running MiXCR on the PCR reads. The sample has roughly 20,000 distinct CDR3 sequences; under 45% are singletons. The sample is drawn from a study of tumor-infiltrating lymphocytes in oesophageal squamous cell carcinoma. This CDR3 region has 15 residues. CDR1 SGHTA and CDR2 FQGNSA come from the germline V gene. With V trimmed by 5 bases and J by 4 bases, 8 bases remained unmatched. The sequence derives from a male donor with esophageal squamous cell carcinoma. The genes are TRBV7-2 and TRBJ2-3; TRBD1 aligns across 8 bases. Sequencing was done on a sample of esophageal tumor tissue. The CDR3 region is CASSRLGQGADTQYF. The CDR3 DNA reads as TGTGCCAGCAGCCGCCTCGGACAGGGCGCAGATACGCAGTATTTT.